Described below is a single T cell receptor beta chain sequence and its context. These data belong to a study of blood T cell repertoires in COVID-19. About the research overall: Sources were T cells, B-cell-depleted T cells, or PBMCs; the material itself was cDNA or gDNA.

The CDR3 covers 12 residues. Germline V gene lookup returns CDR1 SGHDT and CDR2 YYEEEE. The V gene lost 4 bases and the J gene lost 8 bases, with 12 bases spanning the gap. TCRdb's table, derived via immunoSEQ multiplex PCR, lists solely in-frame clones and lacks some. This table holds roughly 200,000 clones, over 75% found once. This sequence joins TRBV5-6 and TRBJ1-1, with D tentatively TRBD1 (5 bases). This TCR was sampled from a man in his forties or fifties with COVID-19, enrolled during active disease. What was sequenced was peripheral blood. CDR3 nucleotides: TGTGCCAGCAGCGCCGACAGAGGAGAAGCTTTCTTT. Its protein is CASSADRGEAFF.